Below, 2 T cell receptor beta chains from the same sample are listed, as sequenced in a study of OX40 agonist ivuxolimab in advanced cancers. Clones were sequenced by immunoSEQ multiplex PCR, and TCRdb holds only the in-frame ones, with some missing. The data hold about 49,000 clones, with more than 85% observed a single time. The source material was CD4+ or CD8+ T cells sorted from blood, sampled in a trial of the OX40 agonist ivuxolimab. The source is an adult with an advanced solid tumor such as melanoma, head and neck, liver or kidney cancer.

This sequence joins TRBV7-9 and TRBJ2-7; D might be TRBD1 (5 bases). This CDR3 comprises 13 residues. CDR1 is SEHNR and CDR2 is FQNEAQ in the germline V gene (reference sequence). V was shortened by 5 bases and J by 3 bases, with 11 bases between the two germline ends. In nucleotides, the CDR3 is TGTGCCAGCAGCCTACCCCAGGGCTACGAGCAGTACTTC. Protein sequence: CASSLPQGYEQYF. The whole variable domain, filled in from reference TRBV7-9 and TRBJ2-7, reads DTGVSQNPRHKITKRGQNVTFRCDPISEHNRLYWYRQTLGQGPEFLTYFQNEAQLEKSRLLSDRFSAERPKGSFSTLEIQRTEQGDSAMYLCASSLPQGYEQYFGPGTRLTVT.

This clone was detected only a few times. This chain uses TRBV10-1 with TRBJ1-4; D might be TRBD1 (5 bases). Germline assignment: CDR1 WNHNN and CDR2 SYGVQD (reference sequence). Trimming took off 10 bases at V and 4 bases at J, with 13 bases between the two ends. The length of the CDR3 is 13 residues. The CDR3 here is CAIRDGGNEKLFF. DNA for the CDR3: TGCGCCATCCGCGATGGGGGTAATGAAAAACTGTTTTTT.